Listed below are T cell receptor beta chains from one sample, sequenced in a study of shared clonotypes between healthy human individuals. TCRdb's table, derived via immunoSEQ multiplex PCR, lists solely in-frame clones and lacks some. The sample records roughly 2,500,000 clones, over 85% being singletons. The sample taken for sequencing was naive CD4+ T cells from PBMCs. These TCRs come from a man younger than 30 in good health. Some clones in this sample may be carry-over from other donors' samples. The CDR3 runs from the conserved cysteine through the conserved F or W. D genes are given only for firm matches.

v_call	j_call	d_call	cdr3_aa
TRBV28	TRBJ2-3	TRBD2	CASLLLAGGPSTDTQYF
TRBV25-1	TRBJ2-7	TRBD2	CASSEGGGYEQYF
TRBV5-1	TRBJ2-1	TRBD2	CASSLLAGGPANEQFF
TRBV5-1	TRBJ2-6	TRBD1	CASSPGLGQILRANVLTF
TRBV30	TRBJ1-1	-	CARQDTEAFF
TRBV29-1	TRBJ1-4	TRBD1	CSAAIQGALGKLFF
TRBV7-3	TRBJ1-2	-	CASAGDRTELNYGYTF
TRBV18	TRBJ1-2	TRBD1	CASSPRRGDGYTF
TRBV9	TRBJ2-1	-	CASSPTWGEQFF
TRBV9	TRBJ1-1	-	CASSVGMNTEAFF
TRBV6-4	TRBJ1-2	TRBD1	CASRDTGTGVVYGYTF
TRBV5-4	TRBJ1-1	-	CASSPRGTEAFF
TRBV5-1	TRBJ1-2	-	CASSLVRGVGYTF
TRBV6-5	TRBJ1-2	-	CASSYGANYGYTF
TRBV6-1	TRBJ2-2	TRBD1	CASRAGGRGGELFF
TRBV5-4	TRBJ2-7	-	CASSLWQGKGYEQYF
TRBV10-1	TRBJ1-2	-	CASSESTDYGYTF
TRBV29-1	TRBJ1-4	-	CSVGEGANEKLFF
TRBV7-8	TRBJ2-7	-	CASSLAEVNHEQYF
TRBV9	TRBJ1-2	TRBD1	CASSVGTEENYGYTF
TRBV5-1	TRBJ1-1	TRBD1	CASSSGGQGGTEAFF
TRBV6-1	TRBJ2-5	-	CASSETGLPIKTQYF
TRBV2	TRBJ2-7	TRBD2	CASRGLAGSFYEQYF
TRBV7-3	TRBJ1-1	-	CASSLARHTEAFF
TRBV28	TRBJ1-3	-	CASMSHYSGNTIYF
TRBV6-6	TRBJ2-7	TRBD2	CASTRTSGSYEQYF
TRBV6-5	TRBJ1-4	-	CASGQQASANEKLFF
TRBV27	TRBJ1-1	TRBD1	CASSLGTANTEAFF
TRBV5-6	TRBJ1-2	TRBD1	CASDGQGRNGYTF
TRBV5-1	TRBJ2-2	-	CASSWGTLNTGELFF
TRBV4-1	TRBJ1-3	TRBD1	CASSQPGGSGNTIYF
TRBV6-1	TRBJ2-7	-	CASSGLSYSGIRRNEQYF
TRBV28	TRBJ1-1	-	CASSSLLGRGAFF
TRBV7-9	TRBJ2-5	TRBD2	CASSLNGGEETQYF
TRBV9	TRBJ2-1	-	CASSVSGGQSYNEQFF
TRBV28	TRBJ2-7	-	CASSRAGQFAYEQYF
TRBV7-9	TRBJ2-3	-	CASSLKLDTQYF
TRBV6-1	TRBJ1-5	-	CASSERRPLGGQPQHF
TRBV7-9	TRBJ2-7	-	CASGSSGVPFYEQYF
TRBV27	TRBJ1-5	-	CASSFKGTLFSNQPQHF
TRBV28	TRBJ1-2	-	CASSLDSRSGLNRGYTF
TRBV7-9	TRBJ1-2	-	CASSLAGFDYGYTF
TRBV14	TRBJ2-7	-	CASSQIQPWGQGSSYEQYF
TRBV27	TRBJ1-1	TRBD1	CASLSFSVRQGGNTEAFF
TRBV2	TRBJ2-5	TRBD2	CASSLLASPETQYF